One and the same sample provided the 8 T cell receptor beta chains below, sequenced in a study of cytomegalovirus exposure and HLA in healthy donors. In the PCR, 60 Vbeta and 13 Jbeta primers were used. Profiling relied on immunoSEQ multiplex PCR, and the TCRdb table lists in-frame clones only, not all of them. Its table records roughly 200,000 clones. Sequencing was carried out using PBMCs. These receptors were obtained from a girl aged 2 to 10 in good health and CMV-seropositive.

The CDR3 loop is CASSFSGVTYNEQFF. CDR3 nucleotides: TGTGCCAGCAGTTTCTCGGGGGTCACCTACAATGAGCAGTTCTTC. J is TRBJ2-1 and V is TRBV28; TRBD2 is a possible D gene (6 bases). The CDR3 has 15 residues. Trimming removed 3 bases at V and 2 bases at J, with 11 bases between. Germline V gives CDR1 MDHEN, CDR2 SYDVKM.

The chain is built from TRBV29-1 and TRBJ2-5, with a tentative D call TRBD2 (6 bases). The DNA end is a closer match to TRBJ2-7, so the J assignment may be wrong. CDR3 length: 14 residues. Germline CDR1 and CDR2: SQVTM and ANQGSEA. Written as DNA, the CDR3 is TGCAGCGGAGTAGCGGCCTCAAGCTCCTACGAGCAGTACTTC. Protein: CSGVAASSSYEQYF.

The J gene is TRBJ2-5, the V gene TRBV10-1; D perhaps matches TRBD1 (5 bases). With 2 bases removed from V and 11 bases from J, the gap between germline ends came to 15 bases. The length of the CDR3 is 13 residues. Germline values: CDR1 WNHNN, CDR2 SYGVQD (reference sequence). CDR3 sequence reads: CASSEAAGNKQYF. The CDR3 bases are TGCGCCAGCAGTGAGGCGGCAGGGAACAAGCAGTACTTC.

V usage is TRBV29-1 and J usage is TRBJ2-2, with D uncertain. V lost 5 bases, J lost 4 bases, and 14 bases lay in between. The CDR3 contains 14 residues. Per germline, CDR1 SQVTM and CDR2 ANQGSEA. This chain's CDR3 is CSVRLSESTGELFF. CDR3 DNA sequence: TGCAGCGTTAGACTCTCAGAAAGCACCGGGGAGCTGTTTTTT.

The V and J genes are TRBV27 and TRBJ2-5; 8 nucleotides line up with TRBD1. Matching the DNA end better, TRBJ2-7 makes the J call doubtful. The CDR3 loop spans 16 amino acids. Germline assignment: CDR1 MNHEY and CDR2 SMNVEV (reference sequence). In DNA, the CDR3 is TGTGCCAGCAGTTTGCTTCGGACAGGGCTAGCCTACGAGCAGTACTTC. Amino acids: CASSLLRTGLAYEQYF.

V usage is TRBV5-1 and J usage is TRBJ1-1; D is undetermined. CDR3 size: 15 residues. Trimming removed 2 bases at V and 3 bases at J, with 14 bases between. Germline CDR1 is SGHRS and CDR2 is YFSETQ. CDR3 protein: CASSFIADGDTEAFF. The CDR3 DNA follows: TGCGCCAGCAGCTTTATCGCCGACGGAGACACTGAAGCTTTCTTT.

This rearrangement joins TRBV18 to TRBJ1-2; the D is unclear. The CDR3 is 15 residues long. With 3 bases removed from V and 5 bases from J, the gap between germline ends came to 16 bases. Germline CDR1 is KGHSH and CDR2 is LQKENI. The CDR3 region is CASSPGEYLGYGYTF. CDR3 DNA: TGTGCCAGCTCACCGGGCGAATACCTTGGTTATGGCTACACCTTC. The whole variable domain, filled in from reference TRBV18 and TRBJ1-2, reads NAGVMQNPRHLVRRRGQEARLRCSPMKGHSHVYWYRQLPEEGLKFMVYLQKENIIDESGMPKERFSAEFPKEGPSILRIQQVVRGDSAAYFCASSPGEYLGYGYTFGSGTRLTVV.

The chain links TRBV15 to TRBJ2-4, with a weak D call TRBD2 (5 bases). CDR3 length: 13 residues. The germline V gene has CDR1 LNHNV and CDR2 YYDKDF (reference sequence). Trimming left V 5 bases short and J 5 bases short, with 10 bases between. The CDR3 reads CATSARAENIQYF. The CDR3 DNA sequence: TGTGCCACCAGCGCGAGGGCCGAAAACATTCAGTACTTC.